The clone carrying this TCR beta chain showed up just a few times. Its antigen remains unidentified. The data originate from a study of identical twins. Study findings and constraints: Rather than following the same donors, the conclusions depended on cross-sectional statistical analysis. The study found that models underestimated out-of-frame TCR alpha sharing in monozygotic twins. Within beta out-of-frame sequences, the excess sharing observed between twins was weaker.

Looked up from germline, CDR1 is SNHLY and CDR2 is FYNNEI. CDR3 length: 12 amino acids. The V end lost 8 bases, the J end lost 10 bases, and 14 bases lay between the germline ends. One entry per CDR3 protein, called by TCRdb with MiXCR from the 5' RACE reads. The data hold 1.5 million to 2 million distinct CDR3 sequences, with roughly a third observed a single time. The clonotype originates from a newborn girl in good health. The rearrangement links TRBV2 to TRBJ1-4; D may be TRBD1 (5 bases). Sequencing was performed on cord blood. CDR3 protein: CASRNRKGKLFF. In DNA, the CDR3 is TGTGCCAGCCGAAACAGGAAGGGAAAACTGTTTTTT.